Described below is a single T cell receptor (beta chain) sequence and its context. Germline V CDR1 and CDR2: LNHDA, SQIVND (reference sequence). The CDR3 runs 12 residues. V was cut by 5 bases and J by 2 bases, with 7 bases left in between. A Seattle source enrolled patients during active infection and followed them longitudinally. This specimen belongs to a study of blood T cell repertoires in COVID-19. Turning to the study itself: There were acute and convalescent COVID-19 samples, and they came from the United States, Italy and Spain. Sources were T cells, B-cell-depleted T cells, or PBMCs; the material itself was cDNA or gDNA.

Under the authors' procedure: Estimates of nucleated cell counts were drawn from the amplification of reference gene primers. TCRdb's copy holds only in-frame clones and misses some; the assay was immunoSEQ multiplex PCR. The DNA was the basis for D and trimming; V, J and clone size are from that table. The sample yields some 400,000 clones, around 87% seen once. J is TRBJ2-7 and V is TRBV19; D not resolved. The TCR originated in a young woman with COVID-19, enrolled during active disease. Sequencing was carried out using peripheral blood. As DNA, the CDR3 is TGTGCCAGTAGTCCACGAGCCTACGAGCAGTACTTC. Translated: CASSPRAYEQYF.